The source of this TCR beta chain is a study of blood T cell repertoires in COVID-19. For the study at large: Researchers got acute and convalescent COVID-19 samples from the United States, Italy and Spain. PBMCs, B-cell-depleted T cells, or T cells were the source of the cDNA or gDNA that made up the material.

Trimming stripped 4 bases from V and 4 bases from J, with 19 bases between. Per germline, CDR1 GTSNPN and CDR2 SVGIG (reference sequence). The CDR3 runs 15 residues. In the authors' workflow: From reference gene primer amplification, estimates of nucleated cell counts were derived. Sequenced by immunoSEQ multiplex PCR; TCRdb stores in-frame clones only, minus some. D and trimming come from the DNA, and the V and J calls and clone size come from that table. The data show 90,000 to 100,000 clones, with 70% to 80% seen just once and less than 25% held by the top ten. Sequencing was performed on peripheral blood. The sequence derives from a man aged 65 to 85 with acute or convalescent COVID-19. The rearrangement links TRBV30 to TRBJ1-1; no clear D. The CDR3 bases are TGTGCCTGGACCTTAAATCGCGGGCCAGTCACTGAAGCTTTCTTT. Amino acids: CAWTLNRGPVTEAFF. The variable domain in full, completed from reference TRBV30 and TRBJ1-1, reads SQTIHQWPATLVQPVGSPLSLECTVEGTSNPNLYWYRQAAGRGLQLLFYSVGIGQISSEVPQNLSASRPQDRQFILSSKKLLLSDSGFYLCAWTLNRGPVTEAFFGQGTRLTVV.